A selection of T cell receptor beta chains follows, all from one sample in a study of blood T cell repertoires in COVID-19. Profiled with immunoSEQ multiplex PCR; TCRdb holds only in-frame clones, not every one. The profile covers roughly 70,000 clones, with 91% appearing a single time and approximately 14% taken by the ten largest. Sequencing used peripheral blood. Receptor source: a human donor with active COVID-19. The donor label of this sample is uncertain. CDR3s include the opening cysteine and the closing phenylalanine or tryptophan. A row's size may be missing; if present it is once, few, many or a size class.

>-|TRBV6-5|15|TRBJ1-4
CASRMRRGGNEKLFF
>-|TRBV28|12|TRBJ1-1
CASSWTRTEAFF
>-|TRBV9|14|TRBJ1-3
CASSVDGSGNTIYF
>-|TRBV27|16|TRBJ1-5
CASSLAGPRGTQPQHF
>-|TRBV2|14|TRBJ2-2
CASRGLAQTGELFF
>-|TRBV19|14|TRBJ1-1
CASSGTGGSTEAFF
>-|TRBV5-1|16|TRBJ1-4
CASSRSTDRGNEKLFF
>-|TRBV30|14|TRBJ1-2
CAWSASYTNYGYTF
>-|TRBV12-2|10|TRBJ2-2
CPAYTGELFF
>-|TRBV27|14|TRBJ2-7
CASSFGTGDYEQYF
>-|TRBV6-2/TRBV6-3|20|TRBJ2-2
CASSYRPSGRARSSTGELFF
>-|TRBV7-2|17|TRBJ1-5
CASSLFLGGASNQPQHF
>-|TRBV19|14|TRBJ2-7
CASSLDSLSYEQYF
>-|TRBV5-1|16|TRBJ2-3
CASSPWTSGRTDTQYF
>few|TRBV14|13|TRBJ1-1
CASGTAMNTEAFF
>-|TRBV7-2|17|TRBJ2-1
CASSPIGTTASYNEQFF